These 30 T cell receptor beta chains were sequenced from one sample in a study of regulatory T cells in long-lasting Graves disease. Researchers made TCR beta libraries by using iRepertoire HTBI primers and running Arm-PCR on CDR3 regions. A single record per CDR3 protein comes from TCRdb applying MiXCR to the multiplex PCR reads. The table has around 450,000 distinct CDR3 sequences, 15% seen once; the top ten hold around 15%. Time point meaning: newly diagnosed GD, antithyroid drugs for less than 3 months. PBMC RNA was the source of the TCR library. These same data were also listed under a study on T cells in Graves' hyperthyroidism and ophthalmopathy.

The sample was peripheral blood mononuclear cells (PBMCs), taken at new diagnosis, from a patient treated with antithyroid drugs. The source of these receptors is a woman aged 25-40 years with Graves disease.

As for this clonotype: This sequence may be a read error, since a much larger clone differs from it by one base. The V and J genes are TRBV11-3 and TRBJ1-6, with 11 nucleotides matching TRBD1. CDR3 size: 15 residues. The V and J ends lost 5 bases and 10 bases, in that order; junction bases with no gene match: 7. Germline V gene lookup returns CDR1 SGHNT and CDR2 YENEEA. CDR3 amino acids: CASSPRTGGTSPLHF. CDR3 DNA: TGTGCCAGCAGCCCTCGGACAGGGGGCACGTCACCCCTCCACTTT.

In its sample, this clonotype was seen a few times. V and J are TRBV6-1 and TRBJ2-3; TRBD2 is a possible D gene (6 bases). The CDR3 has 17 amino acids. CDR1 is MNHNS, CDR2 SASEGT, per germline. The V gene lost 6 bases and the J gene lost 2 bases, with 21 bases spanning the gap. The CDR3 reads CASSPSAMSGVTDTQYF. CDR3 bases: TGTGCCAGCAGCCCCTCAGCAATGTCGGGGGTCACAGATACGCAGTATTTT.

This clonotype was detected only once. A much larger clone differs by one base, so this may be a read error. This CDR3 is CASSRGRENPPLHF. CDR3 nucleotide sequence: TGTGCCAGCAGTCGGGGCAGGGAGAATCCACCCCTCCACTTT. The rearrangement uses TRBV27 and TRBJ1-6; D is perhaps TRBD1 (5 bases). This CDR3 contains 14 residues. The V end was cut by 5 bases, the J end by 11 bases, with 16 bases between. Looked up from germline, CDR1 is MNHEY and CDR2 is SMNVEV (reference sequence).

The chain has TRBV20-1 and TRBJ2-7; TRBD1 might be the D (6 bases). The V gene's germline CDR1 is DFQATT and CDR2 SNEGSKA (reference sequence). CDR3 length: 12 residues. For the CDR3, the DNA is TGCAGAACAGACAGGTGGGCCCACGAGCAGTACTTC. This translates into CRTDRWAHEQYF.

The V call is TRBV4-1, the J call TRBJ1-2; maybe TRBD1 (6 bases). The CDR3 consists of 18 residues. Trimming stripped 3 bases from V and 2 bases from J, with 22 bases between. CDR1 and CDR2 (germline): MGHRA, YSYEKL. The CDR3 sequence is CASSHPVPTGSGNYGYTF. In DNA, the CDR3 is TGCGCCAGCAGCCACCCGGTGCCGACAGGTAGCGGGAACTATGGCTACACCTTC.

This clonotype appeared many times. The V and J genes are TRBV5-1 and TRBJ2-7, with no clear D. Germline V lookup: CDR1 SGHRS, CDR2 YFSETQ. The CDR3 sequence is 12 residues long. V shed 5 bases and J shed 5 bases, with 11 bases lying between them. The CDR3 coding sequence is TGCGCCAGCAGTGTAAGTGTAAACGAGCAGTACTTC. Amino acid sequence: CASSVSVNEQYF.

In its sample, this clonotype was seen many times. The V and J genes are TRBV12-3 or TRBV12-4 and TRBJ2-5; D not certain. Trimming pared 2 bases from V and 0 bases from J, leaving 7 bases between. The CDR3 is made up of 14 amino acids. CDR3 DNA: TGTGCCAGCAGTTTAATTACAAACCAAGAGACCCAGTACTTC. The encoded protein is CASSLITNQETQYF.

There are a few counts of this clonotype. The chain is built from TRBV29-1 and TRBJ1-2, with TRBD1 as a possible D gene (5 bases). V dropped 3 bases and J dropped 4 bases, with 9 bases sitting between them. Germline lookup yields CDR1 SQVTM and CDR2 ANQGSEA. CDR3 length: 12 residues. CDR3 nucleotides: TGCAGCGTTGATGAGGGACGCTATGGCTACACCTTC. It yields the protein CSVDEGRYGYTF.

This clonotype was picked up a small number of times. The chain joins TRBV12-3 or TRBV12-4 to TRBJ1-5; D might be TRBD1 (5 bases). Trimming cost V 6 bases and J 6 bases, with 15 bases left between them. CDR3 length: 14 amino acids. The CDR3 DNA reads TGTGCCAGCAGCCTAGGAGGGGCTTTTCAGCCCCAGCATTTT. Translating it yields CASSLGGAFQPQHF.

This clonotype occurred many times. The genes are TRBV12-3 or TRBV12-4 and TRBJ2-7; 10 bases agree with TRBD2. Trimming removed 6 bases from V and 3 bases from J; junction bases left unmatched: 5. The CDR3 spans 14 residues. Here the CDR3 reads CASSPSGRHYEQYF. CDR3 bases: TGTGCCAGCAGCCCTAGCGGGAGACACTACGAGCAGTACTTC.

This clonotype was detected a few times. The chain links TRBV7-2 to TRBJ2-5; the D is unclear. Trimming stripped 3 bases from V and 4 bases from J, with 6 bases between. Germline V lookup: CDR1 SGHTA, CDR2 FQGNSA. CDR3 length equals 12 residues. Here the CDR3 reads CASSLSIETQYF. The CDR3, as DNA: TGTGCCAGCAGCTTGTCAATAGAGACCCAGTACTTC. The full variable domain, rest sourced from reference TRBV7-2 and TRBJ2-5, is GAGVSQSPSNKVTEKGKDVELRCDPISGHTALYWYRQSLGQGLEFLIYFQGNSAPDKSGLPSDRFSAERTGGSVSTLTIQRTQQEDSAVYLCASSLSIETQYFGPGTRLLVL.

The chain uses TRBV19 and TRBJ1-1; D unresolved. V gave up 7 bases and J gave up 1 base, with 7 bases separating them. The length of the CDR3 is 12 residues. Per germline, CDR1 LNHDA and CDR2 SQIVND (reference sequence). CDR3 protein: CASKFPNTEAFF. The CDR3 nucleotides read TGTGCCAGTAAATTTCCGAACACTGAAGCTTTCTTT.

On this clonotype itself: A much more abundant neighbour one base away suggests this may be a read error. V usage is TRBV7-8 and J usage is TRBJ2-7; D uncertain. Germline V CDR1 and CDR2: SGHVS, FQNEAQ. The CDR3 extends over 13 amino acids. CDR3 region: CASKNPDGYERYF. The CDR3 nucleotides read TGTGCCAGCAAAAATCCAGATGGCTACGAGCGGTACTTC.

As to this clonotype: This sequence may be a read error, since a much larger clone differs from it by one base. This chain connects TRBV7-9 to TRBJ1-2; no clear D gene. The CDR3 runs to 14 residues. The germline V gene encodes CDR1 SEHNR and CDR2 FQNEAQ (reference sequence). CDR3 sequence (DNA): TGTGCCAGCAGCTTAGGAGGTACAGCCTATAGCTACACCTTC. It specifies CASSLGGTAYSYTF.

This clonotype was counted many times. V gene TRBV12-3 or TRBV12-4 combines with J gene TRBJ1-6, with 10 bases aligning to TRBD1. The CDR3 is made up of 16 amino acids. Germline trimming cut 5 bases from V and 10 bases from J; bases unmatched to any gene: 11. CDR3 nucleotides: TGTGCCAGCAGTCCCCGCGGACAGGGGGGGGGGTCACCCCTCCACTTT. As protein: CASSPRGQGGGSPLHF.

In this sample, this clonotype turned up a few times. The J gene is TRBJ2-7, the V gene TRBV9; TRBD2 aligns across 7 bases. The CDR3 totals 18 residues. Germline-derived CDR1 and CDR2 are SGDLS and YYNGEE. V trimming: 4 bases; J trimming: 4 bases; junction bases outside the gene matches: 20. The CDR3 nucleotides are TGTGCCAGCAGCCCCGGCTGGGGGGGGGTTTATCGAGGGTACGAGCAGTACTTC. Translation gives CASSPGWGGVYRGYEQYF.

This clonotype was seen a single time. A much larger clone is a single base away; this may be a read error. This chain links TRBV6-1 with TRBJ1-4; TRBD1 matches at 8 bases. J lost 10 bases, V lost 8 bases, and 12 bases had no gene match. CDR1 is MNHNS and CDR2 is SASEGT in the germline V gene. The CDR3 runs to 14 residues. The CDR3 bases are TGTGCCAGCGGCGGACAGGGCCACGGGGGAAAACTGTTTTTT. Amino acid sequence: CASGGQGHGGKLFF.

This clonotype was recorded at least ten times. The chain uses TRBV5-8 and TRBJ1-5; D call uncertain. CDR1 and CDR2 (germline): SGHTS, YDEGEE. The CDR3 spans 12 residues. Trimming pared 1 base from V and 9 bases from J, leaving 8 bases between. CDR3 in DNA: TGTGCCAGCAGCTTGCGGCTAGGGCCCCAGCATTTT. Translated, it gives CASSLRLGPQHF.

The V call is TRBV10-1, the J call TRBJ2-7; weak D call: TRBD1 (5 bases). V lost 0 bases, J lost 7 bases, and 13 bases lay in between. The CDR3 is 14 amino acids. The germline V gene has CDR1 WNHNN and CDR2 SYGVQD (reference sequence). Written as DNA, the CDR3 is TGCGCCAGCAGTGAGTCGACGCAGGGTATTGAGCAGTACTTC. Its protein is CASSESTQGIEQYF.

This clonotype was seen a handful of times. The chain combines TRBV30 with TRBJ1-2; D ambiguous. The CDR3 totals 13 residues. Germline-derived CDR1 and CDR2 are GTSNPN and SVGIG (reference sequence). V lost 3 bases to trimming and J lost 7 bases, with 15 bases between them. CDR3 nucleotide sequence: TGTGCCTGGAGGTTCTCGCGGTATGGTGGCTACACCTTC. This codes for CAWRFSRYGGYTF.

CDR3 amino acids: CASSPFPVSYNEQFF. The CDR3 DNA is TGCGCCAGCAGCCCGTTTCCAGTGTCCTACAATGAGCAGTTCTTC. The rearrangement uses TRBV5-1 and TRBJ2-1; D is unclear. Germline-derived CDR1 and CDR2 are SGHRS and YFSETQ. This CDR3 has 15 amino acids. Trimming removed 4 bases at V and 1 base at J, with 12 bases between.

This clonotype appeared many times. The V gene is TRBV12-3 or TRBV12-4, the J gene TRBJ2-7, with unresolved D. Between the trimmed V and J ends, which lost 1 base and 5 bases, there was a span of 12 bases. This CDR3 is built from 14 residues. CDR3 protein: CASSLGSFWDEQYF. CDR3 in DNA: TGTGCCAGCAGTTTAGGGAGTTTTTGGGACGAGCAGTACTTC.

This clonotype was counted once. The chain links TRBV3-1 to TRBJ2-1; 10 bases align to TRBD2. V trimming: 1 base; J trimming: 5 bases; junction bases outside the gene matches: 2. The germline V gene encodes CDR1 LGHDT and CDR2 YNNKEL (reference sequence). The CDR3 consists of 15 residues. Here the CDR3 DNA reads TGTGCCAGCAGCCAAGGAACTAGCGGGGACAATGAGCAGTTCTTC. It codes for CASSQGTSGDNEQFF.

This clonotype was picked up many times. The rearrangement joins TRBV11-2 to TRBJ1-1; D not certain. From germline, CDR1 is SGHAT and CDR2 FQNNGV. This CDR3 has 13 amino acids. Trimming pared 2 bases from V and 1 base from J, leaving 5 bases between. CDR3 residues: CASSLNPNTEAFF. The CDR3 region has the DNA TGTGCCAGCAGCTTAAACCCGAACACTGAAGCTTTCTTT. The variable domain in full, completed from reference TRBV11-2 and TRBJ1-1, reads EAGVAQSPRYKIIEKRQSVAFWCNPISGHATLYWYQQILGQGPKLLIQFQNNGVVDDSQLPKDRFSAERLKGVDSTLKIQPAKLEDSAVYLCASSLNPNTEAFFGQGTRLTVV.

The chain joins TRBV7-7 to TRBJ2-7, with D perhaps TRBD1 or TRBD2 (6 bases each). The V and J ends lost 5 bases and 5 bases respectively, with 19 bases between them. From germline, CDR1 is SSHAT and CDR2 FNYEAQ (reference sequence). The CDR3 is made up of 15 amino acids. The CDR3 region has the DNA TGTGCCAGCAGCCCCAACCTGGGGGGCGGGAACGAGCAGTACTTC. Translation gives CASSPNLGGGNEQYF.

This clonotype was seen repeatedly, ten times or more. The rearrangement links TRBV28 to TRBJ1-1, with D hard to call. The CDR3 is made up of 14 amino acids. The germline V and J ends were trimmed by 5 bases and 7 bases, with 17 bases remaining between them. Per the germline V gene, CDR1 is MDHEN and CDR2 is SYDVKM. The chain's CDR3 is CASSAGVGSLEAFF. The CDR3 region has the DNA TGTGCCAGCAGTGCGGGAGTGGGATCCCTTGAAGCTTTCTTT.

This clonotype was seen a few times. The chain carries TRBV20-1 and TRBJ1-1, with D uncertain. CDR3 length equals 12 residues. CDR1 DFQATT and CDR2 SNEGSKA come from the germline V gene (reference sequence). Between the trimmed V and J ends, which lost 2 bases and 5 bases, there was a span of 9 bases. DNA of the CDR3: TGCAGTGCTAGACCCCAATATACTGAAGCTTTCTTT. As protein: CSARPQYTEAFF.

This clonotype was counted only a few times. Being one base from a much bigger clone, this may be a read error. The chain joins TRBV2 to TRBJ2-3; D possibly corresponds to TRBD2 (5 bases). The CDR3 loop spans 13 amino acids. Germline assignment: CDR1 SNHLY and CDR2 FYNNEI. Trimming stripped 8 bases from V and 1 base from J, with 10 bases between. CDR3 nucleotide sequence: TGTGCCAGCGGTGGACTTGGCACAGATACGCAGTATTTT. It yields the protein CASGGLGTDTQYF.

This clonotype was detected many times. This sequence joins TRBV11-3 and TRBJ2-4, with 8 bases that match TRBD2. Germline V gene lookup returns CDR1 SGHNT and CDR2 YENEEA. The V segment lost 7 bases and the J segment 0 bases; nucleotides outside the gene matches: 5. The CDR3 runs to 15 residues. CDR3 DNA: TGTGCCAGCACTTTCCGGGGGGGAGCCAAAAACATTCAGTACTTC. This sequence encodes CASTFRGGAKNIQYF.

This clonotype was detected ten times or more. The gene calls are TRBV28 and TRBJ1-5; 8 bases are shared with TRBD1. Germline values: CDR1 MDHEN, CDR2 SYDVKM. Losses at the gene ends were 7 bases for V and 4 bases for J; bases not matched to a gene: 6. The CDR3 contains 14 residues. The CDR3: CASNQDRENQPQHF. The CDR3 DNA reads TGTGCCAGCAACCAGGACAGGGAGAATCAGCCCCAGCATTTT.